This T cell receptor (beta chain) was sequenced during a study of OX40 agonist ivuxolimab in advanced cancers. About the study: Ivuxolimab is an agonistic anti-OX40 (CD134) antibody, and patients were treated with it. Study findings and constraints: Some nonresponders likewise displayed low normalized T-cell clonal expansion. On average, CD8+ T cells had more expanded clones than CD4+.

With regard to this clone: What it recognizes is unknown.

Systemic immunosuppression or autoimmune disease history was grounds to exclude patients. Sequencing used immunoSEQ multiplex PCR; TCRdb keeps in-frame clones, though not all of them. The profile covers fewer than 90,000 clones, with approximately 90% appearing a single time and roughly 8.6% taken by the ten largest. The sequencing here drew on CD4+ or CD8+ T cells sorted from blood, taken in a trial of the OX40 agonist ivuxolimab. The receptor comes from an adult with an advanced solid tumor such as melanoma, head and neck, liver or kidney cancer.

The CDR3 bases are TGTGCCAGCCCCAGGGGGGGTGGGTCTAGCACAGATACGCAGTATTTT. Its protein product is CASPRGGGSSTDTQYF. This chain uses TRBV5-4 with TRBJ2-3; either TRBD1 or TRBD2 may supply D (7 bases each). The germline gives CDR1 SGHNT, CDR2 YYREEE (reference sequence). The CDR3 is made up of 16 amino acids. The germline V and J ends were trimmed by 7 bases and 0 bases, with 18 bases remaining between them.